Following are 31 T cell receptor beta chains from one sample sequenced in a study of control samples from healthy donors and cancer patients. Sequenced by immunoSEQ multiplex PCR; TCRdb stores in-frame clones only, minus some. The sample lists 350,000 to 450,000 clones, about nine tenths seen once, with just under 6.5% in the top ten. Sequences were obtained from PBMCs. The receptors here all came from a man aged 35-49 years with head and neck cancer.

This clone has only one observation. The V and J genes are TRBV28 and TRBJ2-5; TRBD1 agrees at 8 bases. The germline V gene has CDR1 MDHEN and CDR2 SYDVKM. Germline trimming cut 3 bases from V and 5 bases from J; bases unmatched to any gene: 11. CDR3 length: 16 amino acids. CDR3 DNA sequence: TGTGCCAGCAGTTTGATCGGGCAGGGGGCAAGGGAGACCCAGTACTTC. Protein: CASSLIGQGARETQYF.

The CDR3 is CASRPLQDYNSPLHF. The DNA for the CDR3 is TGTGCCAGCAGACCTCTCCAGGATTATAATTCACCCCTCCACTTT. V and J are TRBV6-5 and TRBJ1-6; D is unclear. In germline, CDR1 is MNHEY, CDR2 SVGAGI. The V and J ends lost 6 bases and 4 bases respectively, with 13 bases between them. This CDR3 region has 15 residues.

V and J are TRBV28 and TRBJ2-1; TRBD2 agrees at 7 bases. The germline V gene has CDR1 MDHEN and CDR2 SYDVKM. The CDR3 spans 12 residues. V was clipped by 6 bases and J by 9 bases; unmatched bases: 5. In DNA form, the CDR3 reads TGTGCCAGCAGGCTAGCGGAAGGTGAGCAGTTCTTC. This sequence encodes CASRLAEGEQFF.

In its sample, this clone was seen once. This chain links TRBV6-5 with TRBJ1-1; the match to TRBD1 covers 8 bases. Germline CDR1 and CDR2: MNHEY and SVGAGI. The junction had 8 bases not matched to a gene; V was cut back by 2 bases and J by 6 bases. This CDR3 spans 15 amino acids. Here the CDR3 reads CASSYAPGGGPEAFF. The CDR3 DNA is TGTGCCAGCAGTTACGCCCCAGGGGGCGGGCCTGAAGCTTTCTTT.

The chain uses TRBV11-2 and TRBJ2-3; 8 bases line up with TRBD2. Germline V CDR1 and CDR2: SGHAT, FQNNGV. V lost 5 bases, J lost 2 bases, and 9 bases stayed unmatched. The CDR3 sequence is 16 residues long. The CDR3 nucleotides are TGTGCCAGCAGCACAAGAGCGGGGGTCTACACAGATACGCAGTATTTT. Amino acids: CASSTRAGVYTDTQYF. Full variable domain (outside the CDR3, taken from reference TRBV11-2 and TRBJ2-3): EAGVAQSPRYKIIEKRQSVAFWCNPISGHATLYWYQQILGQGPKLLIQFQNNGVVDDSQLPKDRFSAERLKGVDSTLKIQPAKLEDSAVYLCASSTRAGVYTDTQYFGPGTRLTVL.

The rearrangement links TRBV9 to TRBJ1-5; D remains ambiguous. V dropped 5 bases and J dropped 0 bases, with 9 bases sitting between them. CDR1 and CDR2 (germline): SGDLS, YYNGEE. The CDR3 is 14 amino acids. Here the CDR3 DNA reads TGTGCCAGCAGTGCGGGCACTAGCAATCAGCCCCAGCATTTT. It encodes CASSAGTSNQPQHF.

This chain joins TRBV19 and TRBJ2-7, with D perhaps matching TRBD1 or TRBD2 (5 bases each). V was trimmed by 5 bases and J by 3 bases, leaving 26 bases between them. Germline assignment: CDR1 LNHDA and CDR2 SQIVND (reference sequence). This CDR3 is built from 18 residues. The CDR3 bases are TGTGCCAGTAGTCTCTCCGGGACCGACTCTTCATGGGGCTACGAGCAGTACTTC. Translation gives CASSLSGTDSSWGYEQYF. Full variable domain (rest looked up from reference TRBV19 and TRBJ2-7): DGGITQSPKYLFRKEGQNVTLSCEQNLNHDAMYWYRQDPGQGLRLIYYSQIVNDFQKGDIAEGYSVSREKKESFPLTVTSAQKNPTAFYLCASSLSGTDSSWGYEQYFGPGTRLTVT.

The rearrangement links TRBV18 to TRBJ2-7; 11 bases line up with TRBD2. Germline lookup yields CDR1 KGHSH and CDR2 LQKENI. The J segment lost 3 bases and the V segment lost 0 bases, leaving 1 base of the junction unmatched. The CDR3 length is 15 residues. This CDR3 is CASSPPGLADYEQYF. As DNA, the CDR3 is TGTGCCAGCTCACCACCGGGACTAGCGGACTACGAGCAGTACTTC.

The chain joins TRBV18 to TRBJ2-7, with TRBD1 identical over 7 bases. Germline V gene lookup returns CDR1 KGHSH and CDR2 LQKENI. The CDR3 extends over 14 amino acids. V lost 6 bases to trimming and J lost 5 bases; unmatched junction nucleotides: 10. The CDR3 bases are TGTGCCAGCTCGTCCCGGGACAGCTCTAACGAGCAGTACTTC. Protein: CASSSRDSSNEQYF.

The chain uses TRBV5-5 and TRBJ2-3; D gene ambiguous. The V gene's germline CDR1 is SGHKS and CDR2 YYEKEE (reference sequence). The CDR3 totals 15 residues. The V end was cut by 2 bases, the J end by 0 bases, with 10 bases between. The CDR3 loop reads CASSFKSSSTDTQYF. Here the CDR3 DNA reads TGTGCCAGCAGCTTCAAGTCGTCTAGCACAGATACGCAGTATTTT.

The J gene is TRBJ2-5, the V gene TRBV24-1; TRBD1 aligns across 9 bases. Germline CDR1 is KGHDR and CDR2 is SFDVKD. V was clipped by 4 bases and J by 4 bases; unmatched bases: 6. The CDR3 totals 15 residues. The CDR3 protein is CATSDTGGAPETQYF. Written as DNA, the CDR3 is TGTGCCACCAGTGACACAGGGGGCGCGCCAGAGACCCAGTACTTC.

The chain employs TRBV6-6 and TRBJ1-6, with 8 bases fitting TRBD1. The CDR3 spans 15 residues. V lost 5 bases, J lost 6 bases, and 6 bases stayed unmatched. The germline V gene encodes CDR1 MNHNY and CDR2 SVGAGI (reference sequence). CDR3 bases: TGTGCCAGCAGTACCGGACAGGGCTCTAATTCACCCCTCCACTTT. This encodes CASSTGQGSNSPLHF.

This clone showed up just once. V and J are TRBV19 and TRBJ2-2, with 10 nucleotides matching TRBD1. This CDR3 has 15 residues. Germline CDR1 reads LNHDA; CDR2 reads SQIVND (reference sequence). The ends lost 5 bases at V and 3 bases at J; junction bases unmatched: 3. CDR3 DNA sequence: TGTGCCAGTAGTCCGGGGACAGGGGACACCGGGGAGCTGTTTTTT. Amino acid sequence: CASSPGTGDTGELFF.

The sample holds one count of this clone. As DNA, the CDR3 is TGCGCCAGCAGCTCCACAGCGTACGAGCAGTACTTC. Translating it yields CASSSTAYEQYF. The rearrangement links TRBV5-1 to TRBJ2-7; D gene uncertain. CDR1 and CDR2 (germline): SGHRS, YFSETQ. CDR3 length: 12 amino acids. V lost 3 bases, J lost 4 bases, and 8 bases lay in between.

The chain joins TRBV19 to TRBJ2-7; D remains unclear. Germline V gives CDR1 LNHDA, CDR2 SQIVND (reference sequence). This CDR3 is 14 amino acids long. With 5 bases removed from V and 1 base from J, the gap between germline ends came to 12 bases. The DNA of the CDR3 is TGTGCCAGTAGTCCACTCTACTCATCCTACGAGCAGTACTTC. The encoded protein is CASSPLYSSYEQYF.

The V and J genes are TRBV3-1 (or the pseudogene TRBV3-2) and TRBJ2-3; 7 bases are shared with TRBD1. The CDR3 totals 16 residues. The ends lost 0 bases at V and 2 bases at J; junction bases unmatched: 5. Germline V gives CDR1 LGHDT, CDR2 YNNKEL (reference sequence). CDR3 in DNA: TGTGCCAGCAGCCAAGATCTCGACAGGGTCACAGATACGCAGTATTTT. Translation gives CASSQDLDRVTDTQYF.

This rearrangement joins TRBV18 to TRBJ1-2; TRBD1 is a possible D gene (5 bases). CDR3 length: 13 amino acids. The V gene's germline CDR1 is KGHSH and CDR2 LQKENI. V was pared by 3 bases and J by 2 bases, with 7 bases between. The CDR3 loop is CASSPDNNYGYTF. The CDR3 coding sequence is TGTGCCAGCTCACCGGACAACAACTATGGCTACACCTTC.

This clone appeared a few times. This chain connects TRBV19 to TRBJ1-5, with 10 positions matching TRBD1. The V and J ends lost 7 bases and 7 bases, in that order; junction bases with no gene match: 10. CDR1 is LNHDA and CDR2 is SQIVND in the germline V gene (reference sequence). This CDR3 has 15 residues. The CDR3 here is CASTRTTGGRQPQHF. The CDR3 nucleotides read TGTGCCAGTACCAGAACGACAGGGGGCCGGCAGCCCCAGCATTTT.

The chain uses TRBV3-1 (or the pseudogene TRBV3-2) and TRBJ1-2, with D unresolved. CDR1 is LGHDT and CDR2 is YNNKEL in the germline V gene (reference sequence). The CDR3 sequence is 11 residues long. Trimming cost V 2 bases and J 3 bases, with 1 base left between them. The DNA for the CDR3 is TGTGCCAGCAGCCAACACTATGGCTACACCTTC. This sequence encodes CASSQHYGYTF.

The chain carries TRBV7-8 and TRBJ1-6; 7 bases fit TRBD1. The germline CDR1 and CDR2 sequences are SGHVS and FQNEAQ. The CDR3 is 14 residues long. V gave up 4 bases and J gave up 9 bases; unmatched junction bases: 6. The CDR3 loop reads CASSSLTGRSPLHF. In DNA, the CDR3 is TGTGCCAGCAGCTCACTGACAGGGCGTTCACCCCTCCACTTT.

The V call is TRBV7-3, the J call TRBJ1-1; D not resolved. CDR1 is SGHTA, CDR2 FQGTGA, per germline. Trimming took 6 bases from V and 1 from J, leaving 9 bases between them. The CDR3 contains 13 residues. The CDR3 DNA is TGTGCCAGCAGGCGCCAGCCGAACACTGAAGCTTTCTTT. Protein: CASRRQPNTEAFF.

The V call is TRBV20-1, the J call TRBJ2-5; D is unclear. Germline-derived CDR1 and CDR2 are DFQATT and SNEGSKA (reference sequence). CDR3 length: 10 amino acids. V lost 7 bases, J lost 5 bases, and 8 bases lay in between. The CDR3 bases are TGCAGTGTCTTTGCTGAGACCCAGTACTTC. It specifies CSVFAETQYF.

Here the CDR3 DNA reads TGTGCCAGCAGCTTAATCGGGGGCGGACGTGGTGAAAAACTGTTTTTT. Translating gives CASSLIGGGRGEKLFF. The chain links TRBV7-2 to TRBJ1-4; weak D call: TRBD1 (6 bases). CDR1 is SGHTA, CDR2 FQGNSA, per germline. CDR3 length: 16 residues. With 2 bases removed from V and 7 bases from J, the gap between germline ends came to 17 bases.

The V call is TRBV15, the J call TRBJ2-3; 10 bases are a match to TRBD2. This CDR3 region has 15 residues. Trimming removed 2 bases from V and 4 bases from J; junction bases left unmatched: 3. Germline V lookup: CDR1 LNHNV, CDR2 YYDKDF (reference sequence). The CDR3 reads CATSRTSGGADTQYF. The CDR3 region has the DNA TGTGCCACCAGCAGAACCAGCGGGGGGGCAGATACGCAGTATTTT.

The chain joins TRBV6-2 or TRBV6-3 to TRBJ2-2; TRBD1 agrees at 9 bases. The CDR3 consists of 15 residues. Looked up from germline, CDR1 is MNHEY and CDR2 is SVGEGT. V dropped 2 bases and J dropped 4; count of bases not matched to a gene: 2. The CDR3: CASSYLDRGTGELFF. The CDR3 nucleotides read TGTGCCAGCAGTTACCTGGACAGGGGCACCGGGGAGCTGTTTTTT.

This clone was detected a few times. The gene calls are TRBV12-3 or TRBV12-4 and TRBJ1-1; D call uncertain. Deletions cut 0 bases from V and 4 bases from J, with 6 bases between. CDR3 length: 13 amino acids. This chain's CDR3 is CASSLAPITEAFF. The DNA for the CDR3 is TGTGCCAGCAGTTTAGCTCCGATCACTGAAGCTTTCTTT.

This chain connects TRBV7-9 to TRBJ2-4, with D perhaps matching TRBD1 (6 bases). The CDR3 consists of 14 residues. V dropped 4 bases and J dropped 2 bases, with 9 bases sitting between them. Per the germline V gene, CDR1 is SEHNR and CDR2 is FQNEAQ (reference sequence). For the CDR3, the DNA is TGTGCCAGCAGCTCACAGGGCCCCAAAAACATTCAGTACTTC. It specifies CASSSQGPKNIQYF.

The rearrangement links TRBV11-2 to TRBJ2-7; D gene uncertain. Germline CDR1 is SGHAT and CDR2 is FQNNGV. Deletions cut 5 bases from V and 6 bases from J, with 11 bases between. The CDR3 contains 12 residues. This CDR3 is CASSPLDSEQYF. CDR3 nucleotides: TGTGCCAGCAGCCCCCTAGATTCCGAGCAGTACTTC.

This rearrangement joins TRBV9 to TRBJ1-2; TRBD1 agrees at 7 bases. Germline CDR1 SGDLS, CDR2 YYNGEE. This CDR3 contains 19 residues. Unmatched junction bases numbered 21, after V lost 2 bases and J lost 5 bases. CDR3 nucleotides: TGTGCCAGCAGCGTGGACCCCACAAATACCGACAGGGAACTTTATGGCTACACCTTC. It yields the protein CASSVDPTNTDRELYGYTF.

In DNA, the CDR3 is TGTGCCAGTAGTATCGTACTAGCGGGAGGGAAGACCGGGGAGCTGTTTTTT. Its protein product is CASSIVLAGGKTGELFF. V gene TRBV19 combines with J gene TRBJ2-2, with TRBD2 matching over 13 bases. J gave up 5 bases and V 3 bases, and 6 bases lay outside the gene matches. The germline V gene encodes CDR1 LNHDA and CDR2 SQIVND (reference sequence). The CDR3 covers 17 residues. Drawing the rest from reference TRBV19 and TRBJ2-2, the complete variable domain is DGGITQSPKYLFRKEGQNVTLSCEQNLNHDAMYWYRQDPGQGLRLIYYSQIVNDFQKGDIAEGYSVSREKKESFPLTVTSAQKNPTAFYLCASSIVLAGGKTGELFFGEGSRLTVL.

This clone was counted between two and nine times. The chain recombines TRBV11-2 with TRBJ1-1, with 8 positions matching TRBD1. Germline values: CDR1 SGHAT, CDR2 FQNNGV. The CDR3 loop spans 14 amino acids. Trimming removed 5 bases from V and 11 bases from J; junction bases left unmatched: 13. The CDR3 DNA reads as TGTGCCAGCAGCGTTCAGGGGGCTAAGGGAGAGGCTTTCTTT. This sequence encodes CASSVQGAKGEAFF.